This T cell receptor (beta chain) was sequenced in a study of T cells in Graves' hyperthyroidism and ophthalmopathy. The CDR3 contains 14 residues. Germline CDR1 and CDR2: SGHVS and FQNEAQ. V was trimmed by 7 bases and J by 6 bases, leaving 16 bases between them. Study-wide results and caveats: Also found in blood were most expanded thyroid clonotypes above 0.001. Separating ophthalmopathy from stable hyperthyroidism was achieved by a 13 V-J model. Ophthalmopathy got predicted by the model a median approximately six months before its onset.

Amplified TCR beta CDR3 regions derived from RNA transcripts. HTBI primers were the set used in a first-round RT-PCR of the TCR CDR3. One entry per CDR3 protein, called by TCRdb with MiXCR from the multiplex PCR reads. Found here are around 600,000 distinct CDR3 sequences, nearly 45% of them singletons; the top ten hold less than 8.5%. This clonotype was counted ten times or more. What it binds is unknown. The sequence was collected from an adult man with Graves' disease, either hyperthyroidism or ophthalmopathy (not recorded which). The J gene is TRBJ1-5, the V gene TRBV7-8; D may be TRBD1 (5 bases). The sample comprised peripheral blood or thyroid tissue (not recorded which). The CDR3 coding sequence is TGTGCCAGCACCGCGGGGGGGGATGTTCAGCCCCAGCATTTT. It codes for CASTAGGDVQPQHF.